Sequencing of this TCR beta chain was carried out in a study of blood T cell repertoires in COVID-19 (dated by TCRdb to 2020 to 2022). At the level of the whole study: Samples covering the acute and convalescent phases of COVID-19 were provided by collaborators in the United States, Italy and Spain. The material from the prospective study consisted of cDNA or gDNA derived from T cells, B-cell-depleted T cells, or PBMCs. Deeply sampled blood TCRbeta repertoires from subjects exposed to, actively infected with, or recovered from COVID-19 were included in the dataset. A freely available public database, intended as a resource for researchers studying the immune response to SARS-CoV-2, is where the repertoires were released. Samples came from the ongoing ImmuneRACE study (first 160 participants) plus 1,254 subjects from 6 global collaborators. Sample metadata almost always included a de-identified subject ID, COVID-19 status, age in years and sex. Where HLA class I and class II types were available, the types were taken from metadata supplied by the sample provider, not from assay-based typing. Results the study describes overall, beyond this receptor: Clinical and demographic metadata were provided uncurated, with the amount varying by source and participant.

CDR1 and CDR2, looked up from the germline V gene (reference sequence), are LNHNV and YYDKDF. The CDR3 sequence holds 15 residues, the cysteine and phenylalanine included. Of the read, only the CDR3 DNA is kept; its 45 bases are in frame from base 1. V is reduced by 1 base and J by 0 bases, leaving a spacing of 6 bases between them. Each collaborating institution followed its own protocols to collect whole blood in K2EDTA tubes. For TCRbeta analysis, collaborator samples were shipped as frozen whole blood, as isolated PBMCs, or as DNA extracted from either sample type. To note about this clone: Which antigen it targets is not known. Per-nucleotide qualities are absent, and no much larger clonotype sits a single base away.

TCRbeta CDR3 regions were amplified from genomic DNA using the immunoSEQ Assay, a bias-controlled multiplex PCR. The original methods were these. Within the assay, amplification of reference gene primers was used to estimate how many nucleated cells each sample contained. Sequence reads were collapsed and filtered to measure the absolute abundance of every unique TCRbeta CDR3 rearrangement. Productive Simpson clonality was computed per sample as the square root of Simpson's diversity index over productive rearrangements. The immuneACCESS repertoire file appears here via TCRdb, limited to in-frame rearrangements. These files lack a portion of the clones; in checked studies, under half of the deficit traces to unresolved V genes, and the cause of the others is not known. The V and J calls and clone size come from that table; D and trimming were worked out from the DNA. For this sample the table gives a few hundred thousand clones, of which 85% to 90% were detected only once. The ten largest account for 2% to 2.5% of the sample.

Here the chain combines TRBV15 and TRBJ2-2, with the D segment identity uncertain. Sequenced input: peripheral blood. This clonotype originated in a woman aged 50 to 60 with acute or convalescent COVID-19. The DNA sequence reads TGTGCCACCAGCAGAGTCGCAGCGAACACCGGGGAGCTGTTTTTT. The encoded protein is CATSRVAANTGELFF.